These 32 T cell receptor beta chains share one sample of origin, sequenced in a study of Graves' ophthalmopathy and Graves' hyperthyroidism. TCR beta CDR3 amplification used RNA transcripts. RT-PCR in the first round used HTBI primers; a second-round multiplex PCR followed. TCRdb reprocessed the multiplex PCR reads via MiXCR and lists one record per CDR3 protein. The data hold 340,000 or so distinct CDR3 sequences, with 15% to 20% observed a single time. The specimen sequenced was peripheral blood. The receptors were gathered from an adult man with Graves' ophthalmopathy.

This clonotype is medium-sized (0.01 to 0.1%). The chain carries TRBV20-1 and TRBJ2-7, with 7 bases that match TRBD2. Germline lookup yields CDR1 DFQATT and CDR2 SNEGSKA (reference sequence). The CDR3 sequence is 15 residues long. V was clipped by 5 bases and J by 7 bases; unmatched bases: 17. The DNA of the CDR3 is TGCAGTGCTGGTGGAGTAGCGGGCAATGTGGGGGAGCAGTACTTC. Its translation is CSAGGVAGNVGEQYF.

The sample holds many counts of this clonotype. The CDR3 loop is CSARVATSVHEQYF. CDR3 DNA sequence: TGCAGTGCTAGAGTTGCGACTAGCGTCCACGAGCAGTACTTC. The V and J genes are TRBV20-1 and TRBJ2-7; 8 bases line up with TRBD2. This CDR3 is built from 14 residues. CDR1 DFQATT and CDR2 SNEGSKA come from the germline V gene (reference sequence). V trimming: 1 base; J trimming: 5 bases; junction bases outside the gene matches: 7.

The table lists this clonotype with many counts. The CDR3 DNA reads as TGTGCCAGCAGTGAATACGGCGGGTCTGGCTCCTACGAGCAGTACTTC. Its protein product is CASSEYGGSGSYEQYF. V and J are TRBV25-1 and TRBJ2-7; TRBD2 is a possible D gene (5 bases). Germline V gene lookup returns CDR1 MGHDK and CDR2 SYGVNS. This CDR3 spans 16 amino acids. Between the trimmed V and J ends, which lost 0 bases and 0 bases, there was a span of 12 bases.

This clonotype was found many times. The junction and the germline gene differ at one end; a read error may be behind it. The gene calls are TRBV7-9 and TRBJ2-7; D could derive from TRBD1 or TRBD2 (5 bases each). The V gene's germline CDR1 is SEHNR and CDR2 FQNEAQ (reference sequence). The CDR3 is made up of 13 amino acids. CDR3 coding DNA: TGTGCCAGCAGCTCGGGACGGATCTACGAGCGGTACTTC. It is translated as CASSSGRIYERYF.

The table lists this clonotype with many counts. This CDR3 is CASSRGQNNSPLHF. The CDR3 DNA sequence: TGTGCCAGCAGCCGAGGACAGAATAATTCACCCCTCCACTTT. The genes are TRBV12-3 or TRBV12-4 and TRBJ1-6, with D possibly being TRBD1 (6 bases). CDR3 length: 14 residues. V was trimmed by 6 bases and J by 5 bases, leaving 11 bases between them.

This clonotype was seen ten or more times. This chain links TRBV7-8 with TRBJ1-6, with D possibly being TRBD1 (5 bases). The CDR3 is 15 amino acids. Germline CDR1 SGHVS, CDR2 FQNEAQ. The V and J ends lost 2 bases and 7 bases respectively, with 12 bases between them. The CDR3 DNA reads as TGTGCCAGCAGCTTAACCGGGACCCAGAATTCACCCCTCCACTTT. Translating gives CASSLTGTQNSPLHF.

This clonotype showed up many times. The J gene is TRBJ2-2, the V gene TRBV6-4; TRBD2 matches 9 bases. Germline V lookup: CDR1 MRHNA, CDR2 SNTAGT. The CDR3 runs 19 residues. J gave up 1 base and V 4 bases, and 13 bases lay outside the gene matches. The CDR3 region is CASSVLVAGAGVNTGELFF. Written as DNA, the CDR3 is TGTGCCAGCAGTGTCCTAGTAGCGGGAGCGGGAGTGAACACCGGGGAGCTGTTTTTT.

Many counts were recorded for this clonotype. V gene TRBV30 combines with J gene TRBJ1-2, with a tentative D call TRBD1 (6 bases). Germline assignment: CDR1 GTSNPN and CDR2 SVGIG (reference sequence). The CDR3 runs 15 residues. V lost 1 base and J lost 1, with 13 bases in between. Here the CDR3 reads CAWSASPRGNYGYTF. CDR3 nucleotides: TGTGCCTGGAGTGCGAGCCCCAGGGGTAACTATGGCTACACCTTC.

The rearrangement joins TRBV27 to TRBJ1-3; 7 positions agree with TRBD1. V lost 7 bases and J lost 1; bases outside the gene matches: 13. The CDR3 length is 17 residues. Per the germline V gene, CDR1 is MNHEY and CDR2 is SMNVEV (reference sequence). The CDR3 bases are TGTGCCAGCAAAACCAACAGGGGTGGCGGATCTGGAAACACCATATATTTT. It translates to CASKTNRGGGSGNTIYF.

This clonotype was detected ten times or more. The chain has TRBV6-1 and TRBJ2-7, with 8 bases fitting TRBD1. Germline CDR1 reads MNHNS; CDR2 reads SASEGT. CDR3 length: 14 amino acids. J lost 0 bases, V lost 10 bases, and 8 bases had no gene match. The CDR3 is CATFGQGSSYEQYF. The CDR3 nucleotides read TGTGCCACCTTCGGACAGGGAAGCTCCTACGAGCAGTACTTC.

This clonotype came up many times. The V call is TRBV6-5, the J call TRBJ2-7, with TRBD1 matching over 7 bases. V was pared by 0 bases and J by 3 bases, with 5 bases of the junction left unmatched. The CDR3 extends over 15 amino acids. Germline V lookup: CDR1 MNHEY, CDR2 SVGAGI. The CDR3 DNA sequence: TGTGCCAGCAGTTACTCGATACAGGGGTTCTACGAGCAGTACTTC. Protein: CASSYSIQGFYEQYF.

This clonotype was detected only once. This chain links TRBV12-3 or TRBV12-4 with TRBJ2-7, with D perhaps matching TRBD1 or TRBD2 (6 bases each). Trimming removed 3 bases from V and 0 bases from J, with 9 bases in between. The CDR3 covers 14 residues. CDR3 in amino acids: CASSFPGASYEQYF. CDR3 DNA: TGTGCCAGCAGTTTTCCGGGGGCCTCCTACGAGCAGTACTTC.

This chain connects TRBV14 to TRBJ2-2; D is tentatively TRBD1 or TRBD2 (5 bases each). The CDR3 spans 15 residues. V lost 4 bases and J 5 bases, leaving 14 bases between the germline ends. The germline V gene has CDR1 SGHDN and CDR2 FVKESK. The CDR3 sequence: CASSPARGVTGELFF. DNA of the CDR3: TGTGCCAGCAGCCCAGCGAGAGGGGTAACCGGGGAGCTGTTTTTT.

This chain connects TRBV6-5 to TRBJ1-1; D is undetermined. The V gene lost 0 bases and the J gene lost 3 bases, with 8 bases spanning the gap. Germline CDR1 is MNHEY and CDR2 is SVGAGI. This CDR3 spans 14 amino acids. CDR3 nucleotide sequence: TGTGCCAGCAGTTACTCGAAGGCGTACACTGAAGCTTTCTTT. Translating it yields CASSYSKAYTEAFF.

This clonotype was counted at least ten times. V is TRBV20-1 and J is TRBJ2-5; maybe TRBD2 (6 bases). This CDR3 contains 15 residues. The germline CDR1 and CDR2 sequences are DFQATT and SNEGSKA (reference sequence). V was trimmed by 3 bases and J by 3 bases, leaving 17 bases between them. The CDR3 nucleotides read TGCAGTGCTAGGCCGCAGGTGCGGGGAAAAGAGACCCAGTACTTC. The encoded protein is CSARPQVRGKETQYF.

In this sample, this clonotype turned up many times. The V call is TRBV20-1, the J call TRBJ2-5, with 7 bases fitting TRBD1. CDR1 and CDR2 (germline): DFQATT, SNEGSKA (reference sequence). The CDR3 is 14 amino acids. Trimming removed 0 bases from V and 5 bases from J; junction bases left unmatched: 6. The CDR3 DNA reads TGCAGTGCTAGAGATCGAGGGGGCGGGGAGACCCAGTACTTC. Translated: CSARDRGGGETQYF.

This clonotype appeared many times. This chain joins TRBV6-5 and TRBJ1-2; 8 bases line up with TRBD1. The CDR3 consists of 15 residues. From germline, CDR1 is MNHEY and CDR2 SVGAGI. V was pared by 2 bases and J by 7 bases, with 9 bases of the junction left unmatched. CDR3: CASSYTGQGSAGYTF. The CDR3 region has the DNA TGTGCCAGCAGTTACACCGGACAGGGCTCGGCTGGCTACACCTTC.

J is TRBJ2-5 and V is TRBV2; D is ambiguous. V was clipped by 8 bases and J by 5 bases, with 21 bases between them. The CDR3 contains 15 residues. The germline gives CDR1 SNHLY, CDR2 FYNNEI. This CDR3 reads CASLHESEGQETQYF. The CDR3 DNA reads as TGTGCCAGCCTACACGAATCAGAAGGGCAGGAGACCCAGTACTTC.

This clonotype was seen a handful of times. The V gene is TRBV27, the J gene TRBJ2-2; maybe TRBD2 (5 bases). Looked up from germline, CDR1 is MNHEY and CDR2 is SMNVEV (reference sequence). CDR3 size: 16 residues. Between the trimmed V and J ends, which lost 1 base and 5 bases, there was a span of 14 bases. Written as DNA, the CDR3 is TGTGCCAGCAGTTTATTAGTGGGAGTAGGGACCGGGGAGCTGTTTTTT. It specifies CASSLLVGVGTGELFF.

The sample holds many counts of this clonotype. This chain links TRBV11-2 with TRBJ2-3, with TRBD1 identical over 10 bases. Trimming removed 3 bases from V and 2 bases from J; junction bases left unmatched: 2. Per germline, CDR1 SGHAT and CDR2 FQNNGV. The CDR3 spans 15 residues. The CDR3 DNA follows: TGTGCCAGCAGCTTCGGGACAGGGGACACAGATACGCAGTATTTT. It yields the protein CASSFGTGDTDTQYF.

This clonotype was seen at least ten times. The J gene is TRBJ1-1, the V gene TRBV29-1; no reliable D call. This CDR3 is built from 10 residues. Deletions cut 3 bases from V and 3 bases from J, with 2 bases between. Germline CDR1 SQVTM, CDR2 ANQGSEA. The CDR3, as DNA: TGCAGCGTTGATCACACTGAAGCTTTCTTT. It translates to CSVDHTEAFF.

With respect to this clonotype: Since a much larger clone is just one base distant, this may be a read error. The chain couples TRBV6-5 to TRBJ2-5, with D perhaps TRBD2 (5 bases). Deletions cut 2 bases from V and 1 base from J, with 14 bases between. Germline CDR1 and CDR2: MNHEY and SVGAGI. The CDR3 runs 16 residues. The DNA for the CDR3 is TGTGCCAGCAGTTACGCAGCGGTGTACACCCAAGAGACCCAGTACTTC. Its protein product is CASSYAAVYTQETQYF.

This clonotype was seen repeatedly, ten times or more. The rearrangement links TRBV11-2 to TRBJ2-2, with D uncertain. V was pared by 1 base and J by 1 base, with 4 bases between. CDR3 size: 14 residues. Per the germline V gene, CDR1 is SGHAT and CDR2 is FQNNGV. The CDR3 sequence is CASSLVRNTGELFF. The DNA for the CDR3 is TGTGCCAGCAGCTTAGTGAGGAACACCGGGGAGCTGTTTTTT.

This clonotype appeared a single time. The chain joins TRBV2 to TRBJ1-2, with a tentative D call TRBD1 (6 bases). In germline, CDR1 is SNHLY, CDR2 FYNNEI. The CDR3 consists of 13 residues. V gave up 7 bases and J gave up 2 bases, with 11 bases separating them. As DNA, the CDR3 is TGTGCCAGCATTCAGGGGACCAACTATGGCTACACCTTC. This translates into CASIQGTNYGYTF.

This clonotype has ten or more counts. The rearrangement uses TRBV5-1 and TRBJ2-7, with 11 bases fitting TRBD1. J gave up 7 bases and V 4 bases, and 7 bases lay outside the gene matches. Germline V gene sequence: CDR1 SGHRS, CDR2 YFSETQ. This CDR3 spans 14 amino acids. The CDR3: CASSPRDRGGEQYF. In nucleotides, the CDR3 is TGCGCCAGCAGCCCCCGGGACAGGGGGGGGGAGCAGTACTTC.

In its sample, this clonotype was seen a few times. The gene calls are TRBV18 and TRBJ1-2; the match to TRBD1 covers 10 bases. CDR1 is KGHSH, CDR2 LQKENI, per germline. This CDR3 has 17 residues. The junction had 11 bases not matched to a gene; V was cut back by 3 bases and J by 4 bases. The CDR3 sequence: CASSPVTTTGGGYGYTF. CDR3 in DNA: TGTGCCAGCTCACCCGTTACTACGACAGGGGGCGGCTATGGCTACACCTTC.

The genes are TRBV2 and TRBJ2-2; 8 bases are a match to TRBD1. CDR3 length: 17 residues. Germline V gene data show CDR1 as SNHLY and CDR2 as FYNNEI. V was pared by 0 bases and J by 2 bases, with 5 bases of the junction left unmatched. The CDR3 spells CASSEARDRYNTGELFF. Here the CDR3 DNA reads TGTGCCAGCAGTGAAGCGCGGGACAGGTACAACACCGGGGAGCTGTTTTTT.

This clonotype showed up many times. The CDR3 nucleotides are TGCAGTGCCCCCCCTCGTTACACTGAAGCTTTCTTT. This codes for CSAPPRYTEAFF. J is TRBJ1-1 and V is TRBV20-1, with D unresolved. The V end lost 6 bases, the J end lost 3 bases, and 11 bases lay between the germline ends. The germline CDR1 and CDR2 sequences are DFQATT and SNEGSKA (reference sequence). This CDR3 contains 12 residues.

The table lists this clonotype with many counts. The chain is built from TRBV19 and TRBJ1-2; no clear D gene. Germline V gene sequence: CDR1 LNHDA, CDR2 SQIVND (reference sequence). Between the trimmed V and J ends, which lost 4 bases and 4 bases, there was a span of 13 bases. The CDR3 extends over 14 amino acids. The CDR3 protein is CASSTPFELYGYTF. Here the CDR3 DNA reads TGTGCCAGTAGTACCCCGTTTGAGCTCTATGGCTACACCTTC.

This sequence joins TRBV7-2 and TRBJ2-7, with 10 bases matching TRBD2. The CDR3 runs 15 residues. The J segment lost 5 bases and the V segment lost 8 bases, leaving 12 bases of the junction unmatched. Per germline, CDR1 SGHTA and CDR2 FQGNSA. CDR3 nucleotide sequence: TGTGCCAGCCTCGGGGGTCTAGCGGGAGCCAACGAGCAGTACTTC. Translated: CASLGGLAGANEQYF.

Ten or more counts support this clonotype. The chain is built from TRBV6-5 and TRBJ2-5; TRBD1 aligns across 8 bases. Trimming at V came to 4 bases and at J to 4 bases, leaving 8 bases not matched to a gene. The CDR3 length is 15 residues. Germline assignment: CDR1 MNHEY and CDR2 SVGAGI. DNA of the CDR3: TGTGCCAGCAGTTCCCAGGGGGCGTATGGAGAGACCCAGTACTTC. Translating it yields CASSSQGAYGETQYF.

The chain recombines TRBV28 with TRBJ2-7; no reliable D call. This CDR3 region has 15 residues. Per the germline V gene, CDR1 is MDHEN and CDR2 is SYDVKM. V was cut by 2 bases and J by 3 bases, with 14 bases left in between. The CDR3 DNA reads as TGTGCCAGCAGTTTAGCAACGGGTACGAACTACGAGCAGTACTTC. This codes for CASSLATGTNYEQYF.